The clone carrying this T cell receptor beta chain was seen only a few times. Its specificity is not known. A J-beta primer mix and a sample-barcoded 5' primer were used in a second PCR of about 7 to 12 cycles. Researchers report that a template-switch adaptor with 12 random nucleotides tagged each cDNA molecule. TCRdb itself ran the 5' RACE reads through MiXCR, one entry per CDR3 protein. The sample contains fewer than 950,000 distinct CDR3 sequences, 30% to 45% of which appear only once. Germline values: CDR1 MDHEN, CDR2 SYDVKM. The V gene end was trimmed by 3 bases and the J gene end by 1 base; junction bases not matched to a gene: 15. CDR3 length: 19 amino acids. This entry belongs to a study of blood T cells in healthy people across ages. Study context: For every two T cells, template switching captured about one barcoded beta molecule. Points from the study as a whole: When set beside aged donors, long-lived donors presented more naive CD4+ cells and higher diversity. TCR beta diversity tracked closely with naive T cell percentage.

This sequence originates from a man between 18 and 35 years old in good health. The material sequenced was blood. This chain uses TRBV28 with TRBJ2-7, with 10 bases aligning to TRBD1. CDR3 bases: TGTGCCAGCAGTTTTTCCGGGACAGGGGTGATGCAGGCGTCCTACGAGCAGTACTTC. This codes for CASSFSGTGVMQASYEQYF.